This T cell receptor beta chain comes out of a study of identical twins (dated by TCRdb to about 2016). Turning to the overall study: To test whether fetal clonotypes persist, this study deep-sequenced TCR alpha and beta repertoires from monozygotic twins, from unrelated adults of various ages, and from cord blood. To rule out contamination, the twin experiments were replicated at different times with different library preparation protocols.

Every donor in the study was a healthy Caucasian. The twin cohort comprised three pairs of female monozygotic twins, all aged about 18 to 30 years. Peripheral blood mononuclear cells were used as the source from which RNA for TCR libraries was isolated. CDR1 and CDR2 are drawn from the germline V gene: MNHEY, SVGEGT. Counted from cysteine to phenylalanine, this CDR3 has 13 amino acids. Only the CDR3 portion is preserved as DNA: 39 bases, with reading frame beginning at the first base. The trim is 6 bases for V and 5 bases for J, with a gap of 8 bases between the germline ends. The receptor library was made with 5' RACE. Instrument on record: Illumina HiSeq 2000. A universal primer binding site was added through template switching, and the final cDNA carried a unique molecular identifier so that TCR cDNA molecules could be counted accurately. Specific primers in the conserved constant-segment region were used to synthesize first-strand cDNA for TCR alpha and beta chains. To control for contamination, every cDNA library was double barcoded, receiving both a SMART-Mk sample barcode and Illumina barcodes. TruSeq adapter sequences and Illumina sample barcodes were added in two successive PCR steps. The TCR alpha and beta cDNA libraries were sequenced on the Illumina HiSeq platform using custom primers. The published analysis was carried out like this. MiGEC processed the raw reads to extract unique molecular identifiers, while MiXCR was used to determine the CDR3 positions. For each individual, recombination models were inferred using an EM algorithm with the repgenHMM and IGoR tools. Shared clonotype analysis was performed with the tcR package in R, normalizing sharing by the product of cloneset sizes. Out-of-frame nonproductive sequences were analyzed to study raw recombination free of thymic and clonal selection effects. TCRdb trimmed public reads at Q25 via fastp, called clones via MiXCR and kept in-frame beta chains. Records with the same CDR3 protein are collapsed into one entry carrying the most frequent genes and DNA. The V and J calls reflect TCRdb's pipeline rather than the authors' work. Counted in this sample were roughly 700,000 distinct CDR3 sequences; 8.6% of them appeared once. Clones ranked in the top ten supply around 0.98% of the sample.

The paper's findings and limits, for the study overall: The excess sharing between twins in beta out-of-frame sequences was weaker because fewer shared sequences reduced the signal-to-noise ratio. Recombination models systematically underestimated out-of-frame TCR alpha sharing in monozygotic twins but agreed with sharing between unrelated individuals. Fewer insertions were carried by abundant cord blood beta clonotypes, a similar but weaker trend appeared in young adult naive repertoires, and no such trend appeared in memory repertoires. Invariant T cells such as MAIT and iNKT could partly confound zero-insertion analyses, though diverse VJ usage argued against this for most clonotypes. Because the same donors could not be followed over many years, the conclusions relied on cross-sectional statistical analysis. Compared with coincidental sharing between unrelated individuals, out-of-frame TCR alpha sequences shared between twins showed an excess of sequences with low generation probability.

With regard to this clonotype: The antigen it binds to is not known. There are no base qualities to consult, and no much larger clone falls within one base.

This sample was also put to use in a study of yellow fever vaccine responses in identical twins. As that second study puts it: The authors reported that the T cell response to vaccination in identical twins appeared partly convergent and partly personalized. The study precisely tracked vaccine-responding T cell clones in identical twins.

Sequenced material: PBMCs. The chain couples TRBV6-2 or TRBV6-3 to TRBJ2-6; confidence is insufficient to name the D gene. The origin of this receptor is a woman under 30 in good health. The nucleotides read TGTGCCAGCAGGAAGTTTCGGGCCAACGTCCTGACTTTC. It encodes CASRKFRANVLTF.